These 31 T cell receptor beta chains were all obtained from the same sample, sequenced in a study of blood T cell repertoires in COVID-19. Sequencing used immunoSEQ multiplex PCR; TCRdb keeps in-frame clones, though not all of them. Of 110,000 to 150,000 clones listed, around 83% are singletons. Sequencing was performed on PBMCs or T cells enriched from blood (not recorded which). Source of these receptors: a man aged 50 to 60 who had recovered from COVID-19.

V usage is TRBV10-2 and J usage is TRBJ2-6; D might be TRBD1 (6 bases). Trimming stripped 3 bases from V and 1 base from J, with 16 bases between. The CDR3 extends over 18 amino acids. Germline assignment: CDR1 WSHSY and CDR2 SAAADI. The CDR3 DNA is TGCGCCAGCAGTGAATTACAGGGTAGGGGGTCTGGGGCCAACGTCCTGACTTTC. Protein product: CASSELQGRGSGANVLTF.

V gene TRBV18 combines with J gene TRBJ2-7; no definite D call. CDR1 and CDR2 (germline): KGHSH, LQKENI. This CDR3 is built from 11 residues. Trimming removed 6 bases from V and 6 bases from J, with 9 bases in between. CDR3 region: CASSPSSEQYF. CDR3 bases: TGTGCCAGCTCGCCCTCGAGCGAGCAGTACTTC.

The V and J genes are TRBV11-2 and TRBJ2-7; D is unclear. The CDR3 is 11 residues long. V was clipped by 5 bases and J by 9 bases, with 11 bases between them. Germline V gives CDR1 SGHAT, CDR2 FQNNGV. The CDR3, as DNA: TGTGCCAGCAGCCCTACTGTCGGGCAGTACTTC. Its translation is CASSPTVGQYF.

The chain links TRBV11-2 to TRBJ1-4; 10 nucleotides agree with TRBD1. The CDR3 length is 15 residues. Germline V gives CDR1 SGHAT, CDR2 FQNNGV. J lost 8 bases, V lost 4 bases, and 7 bases had no gene match. The CDR3 nucleotides are TGTGCCAGCAGCTCCCGGGACAGGGGACTAGAAAAACTGTTTTTT. It specifies CASSSRDRGLEKLFF.

V is TRBV28 and J is TRBJ1-1; no firm D call. This CDR3 spans 12 amino acids. Germline CDR1 reads MDHEN; CDR2 reads SYDVKM. The germline V and J ends were trimmed by 4 bases and 3 bases, with 6 bases remaining between them. The CDR3 nucleotides are TGTGCCAGCAGTTACTCCTACACTGAAGCTTTCTTT. The encoded protein is CASSYSYTEAFF.

This clone appeared once. One base away lies a much larger clone, so this may be a sequencing read error. The chain couples TRBV6-5 to TRBJ1-1; D call uncertain. CDR1 is MNHEY, CDR2 SVGAGI, per germline. The length of the CDR3 is 13 residues. V dropped 5 bases and J dropped 1 base, with 8 bases sitting between them. CDR3 protein: CASSKDWNTEAFF. The CDR3 DNA reads as TGTGCCAGCAGTAAGGACTGGAACACTGAAGCTTTCTTT.

The genes are TRBV2 and TRBJ2-3, with 7 bases matching TRBD2. This CDR3 contains 17 residues. The junction had 12 bases not matched to a gene; V was cut back by 6 bases and J by 0 bases. CDR1 and CDR2 (germline): SNHLY, FYNNEI. CDR3 nucleotides: TGTGCCAGCAGGTGGACTAGTTTTTCTCCTAGCACAGATACGCAGTATTTT. The encoded protein is CASRWTSFSPSTDTQYF. The variable domain in full, completed from reference TRBV2 and TRBJ2-3, reads EPEVTQTPSHQVTQMGQEVILRCVPISNHLYFYWYRQILGQKVEFLVSFYNNEISEKSEIFDDQFSVERPDGSNFTLKIRSTKLEDSAMYFCASRWTSFSPSTDTQYFGPGTRLTVL.

This chain joins TRBV11-3 and TRBJ2-3; 7 bases map to TRBD1. V trimming: 5 bases; J trimming: 0 bases; junction bases outside the gene matches: 5. The length of the CDR3 is 15 residues. Germline assignment: CDR1 SGHNT and CDR2 YENEEA. The CDR3 loop is CASSLDRASTDTQYF. CDR3 sequence (DNA): TGTGCCAGCAGCCTCGACAGGGCTAGCACAGATACGCAGTATTTT. Based on the CDR3 plus reference TRBV11-3 and TRBJ2-3, the full variable domain is EAGVVQSPRYKIIEKKQPVAFWCNPISGHNTLYWYLQNLGQGPELLIRYENEEAVDDSQLPKDRFSAERLKGVDSTLKIQPAELGDSAVYLCASSLDRASTDTQYFGPGTRLTVL.

This chain joins TRBV28 and TRBJ2-7; 9 nucleotides agree with TRBD1. Looked up from germline, CDR1 is MDHEN and CDR2 is SYDVKM. V trimming: 6 bases; J trimming: 9 bases; junction bases outside the gene matches: 6. The CDR3 is 12 residues long. Here the CDR3 DNA reads TGTGCCAGCAGCCCGGACAGGGGAGCGCAGTACTTC. Amino acids: CASSPDRGAQYF.

The chain carries TRBV19 and TRBJ1-2, with D unresolved. V lost 6 bases to trimming and J lost 4 bases, with 9 bases between them. The germline V gene has CDR1 LNHDA and CDR2 SQIVND (reference sequence). CDR3 length: 12 amino acids. CDR3 in DNA: TGTGCCAGTAGCGAACATCTCTATGGCTACACCTTC. Protein: CASSEHLYGYTF.

The genes are TRBV7-3 and TRBJ1-3; 7 bases align to TRBD1. In germline, CDR1 is SGHTA, CDR2 FQGTGA. The CDR3 has 16 amino acids. J gave up 0 bases and V 6 bases, and 8 bases lay outside the gene matches. CDR3 in DNA: TGTGCCAGCAGGGGGACAGATTTGATCTCTGGAAACACCATATATTTT. Translating it yields CASRGTDLISGNTIYF. Combining the CDR3 with reference TRBV7-3 and TRBJ1-3 gives the whole variable domain GAGVSQTPSNKVTEKGKYVELRCDPISGHTALYWYRQSLGQGPEFLIYFQGTGAADDSGLPNDRFFAVRPEGSVSTLKIQRTERGDSAVYLCASRGTDLISGNTIYFGEGSWLTVV.

This chain connects TRBV19 to TRBJ2-3; the D is unclear. Germline CDR1 is LNHDA and CDR2 is SQIVND (reference sequence). This CDR3 region has 12 residues. V was shortened by 6 bases and J by 2 bases, with 6 bases between the two germline ends. CDR3 residues: CASSRDTDTQYF. The CDR3, as DNA: TGTGCCAGTAGCCGCGACACAGATACGCAGTATTTT.

The table lists this clone with a count of one. The chain uses TRBV4-1 and TRBJ2-7; the D gene is possibly TRBD1 (5 bases). This CDR3 is 12 amino acids long. CDR1 and CDR2 (germline): MGHRA, YSYEKL. V was trimmed by 6 bases and J by 3 bases, leaving 9 bases between them. The CDR3 protein is CASRRQFYEQYF. As DNA, the CDR3 is TGCGCCAGCAGGAGACAGTTCTACGAGCAGTACTTC.

The chain links TRBV28 to TRBJ2-6; TRBD2 might be the D (5 bases). Germline V CDR1 and CDR2: MDHEN, SYDVKM. Trimming removed 2 bases at V and 0 bases at J, with 14 bases between. CDR3 length equals 18 residues. Written as DNA, the CDR3 is TGTGCCAGCAGTTTAGCTGGACTGGGCCGCTCTGGGGCCAACGTCCTGACTTTC. Translated: CASSLAGLGRSGANVLTF.

The chain uses TRBV7-3 and TRBJ1-6; 9 bases match TRBD1. Germline lookup yields CDR1 SGHTA and CDR2 FQGTGA. The CDR3 covers 15 residues. V was clipped by 5 bases and J by 7 bases; unmatched bases: 6. In DNA, the CDR3 is TGTGCCAGCAGCGTCGCCGGGACAGGGAATTCACCCCTCCACTTT. Protein: CASSVAGTGNSPLHF.

Note on this clone: In the same sample, other DNA sequences code for this CDR3. This rearrangement joins TRBV7-2 to TRBJ2-7; no firm D call. Germline V gene lookup returns CDR1 SGHTA and CDR2 FQGNSA. Trimming cost V 3 bases and J 0 bases, with 9 bases left between them. This CDR3 contains 14 residues. CDR3 protein: CASSFSPGSYEQYF. CDR3 coding DNA: TGTGCCAGCAGCTTCTCCCCAGGCTCCTACGAGCAGTACTTC. Complete variable domain (other parts from reference TRBV7-2 and TRBJ2-7): GAGVSQSPSNKVTEKGKDVELRCDPISGHTALYWYRQSLGQGLEFLIYFQGNSAPDKSGLPSDRFSAERTGGSVSTLTIQRTQQEDSAVYLCASSFSPGSYEQYFGPGTRLTVT.

The chain couples TRBV27 to TRBJ2-1; D may be TRBD2 (5 bases). V was clipped by 6 bases and J by 4 bases, with 10 bases between them. CDR1 is MNHEY and CDR2 is SMNVEV in the germline V gene (reference sequence). The CDR3 is 13 residues long. In DNA, the CDR3 is TGTGCCAGCAGCAAGCGGAGGTACAATGAGCAGTTCTTC. Amino acid sequence: CASSKRRYNEQFF.

This sequence joins TRBV28 and TRBJ2-7; perhaps TRBD2 as D (7 bases). V lost 0 bases and J lost 0, with 12 bases in between. The germline V gene has CDR1 MDHEN and CDR2 SYDVKM. This CDR3 spans 16 amino acids. The CDR3 coding sequence is TGTGCCAGCAGTTTATGGGGGGGGCAGTTCTCCTACGAGCAGTACTTC. Protein: CASSLWGGQFSYEQYF.

The V and J genes are TRBV7-2 and TRBJ1-5; 7 bases fit TRBD1. This CDR3 is built from 14 residues. Germline assignment: CDR1 SGHTA and CDR2 FQGNSA. Trimming took 4 bases from V and 5 from J; bases not matched to a gene: 5. The CDR3 region is CASSYQGVDQPQHF. The DNA for the CDR3 is TGTGCCAGCAGCTATCAGGGGGTAGATCAGCCCCAGCATTTT.

The CDR3 loop is CASSPGTGSYEQYF. Here the CDR3 DNA reads TGTGCCAGCTCACCCGGGACAGGGTCATACGAGCAGTACTTC. J is TRBJ2-7 and V is TRBV18, with 9 bases lining up with TRBD1. The CDR3 covers 14 residues. Trimming at V came to 3 bases and at J to 4 bases, leaving 4 bases not matched to a gene. Germline CDR1 reads KGHSH; CDR2 reads LQKENI.

The chain employs TRBV19 and TRBJ2-3, with TRBD2 matching over 8 bases. Germline CDR1 is LNHDA and CDR2 is SQIVND (reference sequence). This CDR3 contains 15 residues. Trimming took 3 bases from V and 1 from J; bases not matched to a gene: 3. In DNA, the CDR3 is TGTGCCAGTAGTATTAGCGGGGAGGGCACAGATACGCAGTATTTT. Its protein product is CASSISGEGTDTQYF.

The chain couples TRBV18 to TRBJ1-4; 10 nucleotides align to TRBD1. This CDR3 is 15 amino acids long. The V segment lost 0 bases and the J segment 6 bases; nucleotides outside the gene matches: 1. CDR1 is KGHSH and CDR2 is LQKENI in the germline V gene. The CDR3 loop reads CASSPPTGGDEKLFF. The CDR3, as DNA: TGTGCCAGCTCACCACCGACAGGGGGCGATGAAAAACTGTTTTTT.

This rearrangement joins TRBV2 to TRBJ1-5; 9 bases match TRBD1. Losses at the gene ends were 6 bases for V and 0 bases for J; bases not matched to a gene: 6. Germline CDR1 reads SNHLY; CDR2 reads FYNNEI. The CDR3 runs 16 residues. The CDR3 DNA sequence: TGTGCCAGCAGAAAAGGGACAGGGAATAGCAATCAGCCCCAGCATTTT. Protein product: CASRKGTGNSNQPQHF.

The chain joins TRBV19 to TRBJ2-7; 12 bases map to TRBD1. Trimming removed 0 bases from V and 5 bases from J; junction bases left unmatched: 5. Germline V gene lookup returns CDR1 LNHDA and CDR2 SQIVND (reference sequence). CDR3 length: 16 amino acids. CDR3 sequence: CASSIDVGQGANEQYF. The CDR3 DNA follows: TGTGCCAGTAGTATAGATGTGGGACAGGGGGCCAACGAGCAGTACTTC.

A few counts support this clone. This sequence joins TRBV21-1 and TRBJ2-7; TRBD1 was called by the table and not checked on the DNA. TRBV21-1 is annotated as a pseudogene. The CDR3 loop spans 16 amino acids. The CDR3 nucleotides read TGTGCCAGCAGACACCGGGGGACAGTCCTTTCCTACGAGCAGTACTTC. It codes for CASRHRGTVLSYEQYF.

This chain links TRBV9 with TRBJ2-2, with a possible D match to TRBD2 (7 bases). Between the trimmed V and J ends, which lost 7 bases and 1 base, there was a span of 14 bases. CDR1 is SGDLS, CDR2 YYNGEE, per germline. CDR3 size: 15 residues. The CDR3 bases are TGTGCCAGCGGGCGGGGGCAGTGGAACACCGGGGAGCTGTTTTTT. It translates to CASGRGQWNTGELFF.

The genes are TRBV30 and TRBJ2-7; a weak D match, TRBD1 (6 bases). The CDR3 is 14 residues long. Germline V CDR1 and CDR2: GTSNPN, SVGIG (reference sequence). The V end was cut by 3 bases, the J end by 3 bases, with 15 bases between. Here the CDR3 DNA reads TGTGCCTGGAGAAAAGGGGGTTCCCACTACGAGCAGTACTTC. Translation: CAWRKGGSHYEQYF.

The rearrangement links TRBV7-9 to TRBJ2-7, with 13 bases lining up with TRBD2. The CDR3 contains 16 residues. Germline V gives CDR1 SEHNR, CDR2 FQNEAQ (reference sequence). V gave up 3 bases and J gave up 5 bases; unmatched junction bases: 7. In DNA form, the CDR3 reads TGTGCCAGCAGCTTCACTAGCGGGGGGGATGTTGACGAGCAGTACTTC. It is translated as CASSFTSGGDVDEQYF.

This clone was seen a single time. Germline is not matched at one junction end, which may reflect a read error. The chain combines TRBV19 with TRBJ1-1, with D perhaps TRBD1 (5 bases). This CDR3 has 13 amino acids. The germline gives CDR1 LNHDA, CDR2 SQIVND (reference sequence). The CDR3 bases are TGTGCCAGTGGGGGGGGACTGAACCCTGAAGCTTTCTTT. Translated, it gives CASGGGLNPEAFF.

The chain combines TRBV7-2 with TRBJ1-5, with D hard to call. The CDR3 runs 14 residues. Trimming removed 1 base at V and 9 bases at J, with 13 bases between. In germline, CDR1 is SGHTA, CDR2 FQGNSA. For the CDR3, the DNA is TGTGCCAGCAGCTTAGGGAGGGAGGGCCGGCCCCAGCATTTT. Translated, it gives CASSLGREGRPQHF.

The chain links TRBV3-1 (or the pseudogene TRBV3-2) to TRBJ1-3; D gene unclear. In germline, CDR1 is LGHDT, CDR2 YNNKEL (reference sequence). CDR3 length: 14 residues. V shed 1 base and J shed 4 bases, with 8 bases lying between them. CDR3 nucleotides: TGTGCCAGCAGCCAAGCTCCGTTGGGAAACACCATATATTTT. This translates into CASSQAPLGNTIYF.